A single sample gave rise to the 29 T cell receptor beta chains below, sequenced in a study of blood T cell repertoires in COVID-19. TCRdb keeps only in-frame clones here, not all; method: immunoSEQ multiplex PCR. Of just over 80,000 clones listed, around 81% are singletons. The sequenced sample was peripheral blood. The receptors derive from an elderly man with acute or convalescent COVID-19.

This clone was seen more than once but under ten times. This rearrangement joins TRBV28 to TRBJ2-1; 11 nucleotides agree with TRBD1. Looked up from germline, CDR1 is MDHEN and CDR2 is SYDVKM. J gave up 6 bases and V 3 bases, and 4 bases lay outside the gene matches. The CDR3 totals 15 residues. CDR3 sequence reads: CASSFGGTGGNEQFF. CDR3 nucleotides: TGTGCCAGCAGTTTCGGCGGGACAGGGGGCAATGAGCAGTTCTTC.

The chain carries TRBV7-2 and TRBJ1-5; 8 bases map to TRBD1. This CDR3 has 15 amino acids. From germline, CDR1 is SGHTA and CDR2 FQGNSA. V lost 3 bases and J lost 4; bases outside the gene matches: 5. The CDR3 DNA follows: TGTGCCAGCAGCTTTGGGACAGGACGAAATCAGCCCCAGCATTTT. Translation: CASSFGTGRNQPQHF.

V and J are TRBV5-4 and TRBJ2-5, with TRBD1 matching over 7 bases. Germline V gene sequence: CDR1 SGHNT, CDR2 YYREEE (reference sequence). The CDR3 consists of 14 residues. Unmatched junction bases numbered 8, after V lost 4 bases and J lost 5 bases. The CDR3 spells CASSRTGDGETQYF. CDR3 bases: TGTGCCAGCAGCCGTACAGGGGATGGGGAGACCCAGTACTTC.

The chain uses TRBV7-9 and TRBJ2-1, with 14 bases that match TRBD2. Trimming at V came to 7 bases and at J to 7 bases, leaving 6 bases not matched to a gene. This CDR3 spans 15 amino acids. Looked up from germline, CDR1 is SEHNR and CDR2 is FQNEAQ (reference sequence). The CDR3 reads CASTYGTSGRNEQFF. The CDR3, as DNA: TGTGCCAGCACCTACGGGACTAGCGGGAGAAATGAGCAGTTCTTC.

This clone was seen a few times. The rearrangement joins TRBV3-1 (or the pseudogene TRBV3-2) to TRBJ1-2, with 7 bases aligning to TRBD1. Germline V lookup: CDR1 LGHDT, CDR2 YNNKEL (reference sequence). The V and J ends lost 0 bases and 8 bases, in that order; junction bases with no gene match: 6. The CDR3 extends over 14 amino acids. Here the CDR3 reads CASSQDHRGRGYTF. In DNA, the CDR3 is TGTGCCAGCAGCCAAGATCACAGGGGTCGCGGCTACACCTTC.

The chain has TRBV6-5 and TRBJ2-2, with TRBD1 matching 11 bases. V shed 0 bases and J 6 bases; nucleotides not matched to a gene: 3. CDR1 and CDR2 from the germline V gene are MNHEY and SVGAGI. The CDR3 loop spans 16 amino acids. CDR3 in DNA: TGTGCCAGCAGTTACTCGGACAGGGGGCGCCCCGGGGAGCTGTTTTTT. Protein product: CASSYSDRGRPGELFF.

This chain joins TRBV6-4 and TRBJ1-1; no firm D call. V lost 6 bases and J lost 4, with 12 bases in between. This CDR3 region has 13 residues. Germline CDR1 MRHNA, CDR2 SNTAGT. The CDR3 DNA follows: TGTGCCAGCAGCCTGACACTTTCCACTGAAGCTTTCTTT. It specifies CASSLTLSTEAFF.

J is TRBJ2-3 and V is TRBV6-5; D not resolved. The CDR3 extends over 15 amino acids. CDR1 MNHEY and CDR2 SVGAGI come from the germline V gene. V lost 0 bases and J lost 6, with 13 bases in between. CDR3 protein: CASSYSYSQPDTQYF. The CDR3 DNA sequence: TGTGCCAGCAGTTACTCTTACAGTCAACCGGATACGCAGTATTTT.

The rearrangement links TRBV27 to TRBJ2-7, with TRBD2 matching 16 bases. This CDR3 spans 17 amino acids. Germline CDR1 reads MNHEY; CDR2 reads SMNVEV (reference sequence). V lost 7 bases to trimming and J lost 3 bases; unmatched junction nucleotides: 9. The CDR3 spells CASKPGTSGRAIYEQYF. The CDR3 DNA reads as TGTGCCAGCAAGCCCGGGACTAGCGGGAGGGCCATCTACGAGCAGTACTTC.

This chain links TRBV3-1 (or the pseudogene TRBV3-2) with TRBJ1-6, with TRBD1 as a possible D gene (5 bases). Germline CDR1 is LGHDT and CDR2 is YNNKEL (reference sequence). Deletions cut 3 bases from V and 5 bases from J, with 8 bases between. The CDR3 extends over 14 amino acids. The CDR3 is CASSQRQHNSPLHF. The CDR3 DNA is TGTGCCAGCAGCCAGCGACAGCATAATTCACCCCTCCACTTT.

The chain recombines TRBV9 with TRBJ2-7, with D possibly matching TRBD1 (5 bases). The germline CDR1 and CDR2 sequences are SGDLS and YYNGEE. The CDR3 sequence is 15 residues long. V lost 0 bases, J lost 3 bases, and 13 bases lay in between. The CDR3 DNA is TGTGCCAGCAGCGTAGAAGGGGTTTTGGGCTACGAGCAGTACTTC. This translates into CASSVEGVLGYEQYF.

A single count supports this clone. The chain's CDR3 is CASSVALAGLYNEQFF. The CDR3 coding sequence is TGTGCCAGCAGCGTAGCTCTGGCAGGGCTCTACAATGAGCAGTTCTTC. J is TRBJ2-1 and V is TRBV9; TRBD1 might be the D (5 bases). The ends were cut back, 0 bases at V and 3 bases at J, with 13 bases in the middle. CDR1 is SGDLS, CDR2 YYNGEE, per germline. The CDR3 has 16 amino acids. Using reference TRBV9 and TRBJ2-1 for the parts outside the CDR3, the full variable domain is DSGVTQTPKHLITATGQRVTLRCSPRSGDLSVYWYQQSLDQGLQFLIQYYNGEERAKGNILERFSAQQFPDLHSELNLSSLELGDSALYFCASSVALAGLYNEQFFGPGTRLTVL.

This clone is a singleton in its sample. The chain couples TRBV6-5 to TRBJ2-2; 7 bases align to TRBD1. V was pared by 0 bases and J by 6 bases, with 7 bases of the junction left unmatched. This CDR3 contains 16 residues. Germline V CDR1 and CDR2: MNHEY, SVGAGI. CDR3 protein: CASSYSLGRGPGELFF. The CDR3 DNA reads TGTGCCAGCAGTTACTCGTTGGGAAGGGGGCCCGGGGAGCTGTTTTTT.

The chain recombines TRBV18 with TRBJ2-1; 11 nucleotides agree with TRBD2. The V gene end was trimmed by 1 base and the J gene end by 4 bases; junction bases not matched to a gene: 0. This CDR3 is built from 15 residues. Germline V lookup: CDR1 KGHSH, CDR2 LQKENI. CDR3 DNA: TGTGCCAGCTCACCACTAGCGGGAGGGTACAATGAGCAGTTCTTC. Protein sequence: CASSPLAGGYNEQFF.

The chain carries TRBV19 and TRBJ2-6, with TRBD1 matching over 7 bases. With 6 bases clipped from V and 2 bases from J, the junction kept 10 bases outside the gene matches. CDR3 length equals 17 residues. From germline, CDR1 is LNHDA and CDR2 SQIVND (reference sequence). The CDR3 reads CASSKRQGRTGANVLTF. In DNA, the CDR3 is TGTGCCAGTAGCAAGAGACAGGGACGAACTGGGGCCAACGTCCTGACTTTC.

This chain uses TRBV10-1 with TRBJ2-7, with 9 bases lining up with TRBD1. The germline V gene has CDR1 WNHNN and CDR2 SYGVQD (reference sequence). This CDR3 spans 15 amino acids. The ends lost 6 bases at V and 5 bases at J; junction bases unmatched: 11. The CDR3 nucleotides read TGCGCCAGCAGCGCTACCGGGACAGGGAATAACGAGCAGTACTTC. As protein: CASSATGTGNNEQYF.

The V gene is TRBV25-1, the J gene TRBJ1-1; tentative D call: TRBD1 (6 bases). Per the germline V gene, CDR1 is MGHDK and CDR2 is SYGVNS. CDR3 length: 15 amino acids. The ends were cut back, 3 bases at V and 4 bases at J, with 15 bases in the middle. The DNA for the CDR3 is TGTGCCAGCAGTGAGCCCGGGGTAGGGGGCACTGAAGCTTTCTTT. It translates to CASSEPGVGGTEAFF. Variable domain in full (rest from reference TRBV25-1 and TRBJ1-1): EADIYQTPRYLVIGTGKKITLECSQTMGHDKMYWYQQDPGMELHLIHYSYGVNSTEKGDLSSESTVSRIRTEHFPLTLESARPSHTSQYLCASSEPGVGGTEAFFGQGTRLTVV.

The V gene is TRBV7-3, the J gene TRBJ1-6; the match to TRBD1 covers 8 bases. Germline CDR1 SGHTA, CDR2 FQGTGA. This CDR3 is built from 14 residues. The V segment lost 6 bases and the J segment 10 bases; nucleotides outside the gene matches: 8. CDR3 protein: CASSPGQVGSPLHF. The CDR3 DNA sequence: TGTGCCAGCAGTCCGGGACAGGTCGGATCACCCCTCCACTTT.

This clone was seen only a few times. V usage is TRBV30 and J usage is TRBJ2-6; no clear D. Trimming pared 4 bases from V and 0 bases from J, leaving 4 bases between. The CDR3 contains 13 residues. Germline values: CDR1 GTSNPN, CDR2 SVGIG (reference sequence). This CDR3 is CAWTLSGANVLTF. CDR3 DNA: TGTGCCTGGACCCTCTCTGGGGCCAACGTCCTGACTTTC.

The chain couples TRBV12-3 or TRBV12-4 to TRBJ2-3, with a tentative D call TRBD2 (6 bases). The V and J ends lost 3 bases and 5 bases respectively, with 9 bases between them. The CDR3 totals 13 residues. The CDR3, as DNA: TGTGCCAGCAGTTTGGACTACCTAGATACGCAGTATTTT. This codes for CASSLDYLDTQYF.

The chain uses TRBV5-1 and TRBJ2-5, with D maybe TRBD1 (6 bases). The CDR3 loop spans 14 amino acids. V was pared by 5 bases and J by 5 bases, with 16 bases between. Germline CDR1 and CDR2: SGHRS and YFSETQ. The CDR3 loop reads CASRLFQGQETQYF. In DNA, the CDR3 is TGCGCCAGCAGACTATTTCAGGGGCAGGAGACCCAGTACTTC.

The chain joins TRBV7-2 to TRBJ2-7, with 10 bases lining up with TRBD2. The CDR3 contains 14 residues. Germline CDR1 reads SGHTA; CDR2 reads FQGNSA. Trimming cost V 5 bases and J 4 bases; bases outside gene matches: 5. CDR3 sequence: CASSAGLAEYEQYF. The CDR3 DNA sequence: TGTGCCAGCAGCGCTGGACTAGCGGAGTACGAGCAGTACTTC.

The gene calls are TRBV5-1 and TRBJ1-4; 7 nucleotides align to TRBD1. The ends lost 4 bases at V and 4 bases at J; junction bases unmatched: 7. The CDR3 contains 15 residues. The V gene's germline CDR1 is SGHRS and CDR2 YFSETQ. The CDR3 DNA reads as TGCGCCAGCAGCCCAAGGGACAGAAATAATGAAAAACTGTTTTTT. Translating it yields CASSPRDRNNEKLFF.

This clone was seen a single time. The genes are TRBV14 and TRBJ2-1; perhaps TRBD2 as D (6 bases). The germline V gene encodes CDR1 SGHDN and CDR2 FVKESK. Between the trimmed V and J ends, which lost 8 bases and 5 bases, there was a span of 16 bases. The CDR3 loop spans 14 amino acids. CDR3 in amino acids: CASDGGPVDNEQFF. For the CDR3, the DNA is TGTGCCAGCGACGGAGGGCCGGTAGACAATGAGCAGTTCTTC.

The chain recombines TRBV6-2 or TRBV6-3 with TRBJ2-7, with TRBD1 as a possible D gene (5 bases). CDR3 size: 14 residues. Germline V CDR1 and CDR2: MNHEY, SVGEGT. Trimming took 6 bases from V and 5 from J, leaving 17 bases between them. The CDR3 here is CASSFRARMNEQYF. CDR3 DNA sequence: TGTGCCAGCAGCTTCAGGGCTAGAATGAACGAGCAGTACTTC.

This clone was observed once. The chain is built from TRBV6-6 and TRBJ2-7, with 7 bases that match TRBD1. This CDR3 has 15 amino acids. Germline loops: CDR1 MNHNY, CDR2 SVGAGI (reference sequence). Germline trimming cut 5 bases from V and 1 base from J; bases unmatched to any gene: 8. For the CDR3, the DNA is TGTGCCAGCAGTATACGGACAGGCGATTCCTACGAGCAGTACTTC. Protein sequence: CASSIRTGDSYEQYF.

The V call is TRBV5-1, the J call TRBJ2-4, with a possible D match to TRBD1 (5 bases). Trimming stripped 4 bases from V and 2 bases from J, with 7 bases between. Germline loops: CDR1 SGHRS, CDR2 YFSETQ. The CDR3 is made up of 13 amino acids. The CDR3 nucleotides read TGCGCCAGCAGCCAGGACACCAAAAACATTCAGTACTTC. Translation gives CASSQDTKNIQYF.

The chain couples TRBV6-2 or TRBV6-3 to TRBJ2-1; TRBD2 matches 13 bases. The CDR3 runs to 16 residues. Looked up from germline, CDR1 is MNHEY and CDR2 is SVGEGT. J lost 4 bases, V lost 2 bases, and 2 bases had no gene match. DNA of the CDR3: TGTGCCAGCAGTTACCGGACTAGCGGGAGTTACAATGAGCAGTTCTTC. This sequence encodes CASSYRTSGSYNEQFF.

This clone was observed once. This CDR3 reads CASSASLHEQFF. DNA of the CDR3: TGTGCCAGCAGCGCTAGTTTGCATGAGCAGTTCTTC. V gene TRBV7-8 combines with J gene TRBJ2-1; no definite D call. CDR1 is SGHVS, CDR2 FQNEAQ, per germline. V gave up 5 bases and J gave up 8 bases, with 10 bases separating them. This CDR3 is built from 12 residues.